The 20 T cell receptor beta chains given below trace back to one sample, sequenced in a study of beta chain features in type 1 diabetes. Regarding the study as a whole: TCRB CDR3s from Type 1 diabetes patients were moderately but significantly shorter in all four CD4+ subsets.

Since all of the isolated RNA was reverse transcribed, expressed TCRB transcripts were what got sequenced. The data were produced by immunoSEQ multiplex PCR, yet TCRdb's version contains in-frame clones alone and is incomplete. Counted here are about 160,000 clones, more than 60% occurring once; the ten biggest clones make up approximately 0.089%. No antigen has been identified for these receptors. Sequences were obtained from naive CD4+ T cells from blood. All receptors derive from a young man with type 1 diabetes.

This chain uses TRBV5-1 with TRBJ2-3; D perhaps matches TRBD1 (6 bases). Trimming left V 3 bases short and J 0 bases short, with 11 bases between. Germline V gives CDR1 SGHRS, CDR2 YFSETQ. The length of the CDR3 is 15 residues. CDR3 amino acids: CASSWQGLSTDTQYF. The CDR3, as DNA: TGCGCCAGCAGCTGGCAGGGGCTTAGCACAGATACGCAGTATTTT.

The CDR3 DNA follows: TGTGCCAGCAGCGTAGGGCTAGCGGCCTCGACCTACAATGAGCAGTTCTTC. Translated, it gives CASSVGLAASTYNEQFF. The genes are TRBV9 and TRBJ2-1; the match to TRBD2 covers 7 bases. The V gene's germline CDR1 is SGDLS and CDR2 YYNGEE. Trimming took 0 bases from V and 2 from J; bases not matched to a gene: 8. The CDR3 runs 17 residues.

CDR3 DNA: TGTGCCAGCAGCTTTTCCTTGGGAGAGCAGTACTTC. Protein sequence: CASSFSLGEQYF. This chain links TRBV7-9 with TRBJ2-7; D is unresolved. The CDR3 has 12 residues. Germline V gene sequence: CDR1 SEHNR, CDR2 FQNEAQ (reference sequence). Trimming cost V 3 bases and J 7 bases, with 10 bases left between them.

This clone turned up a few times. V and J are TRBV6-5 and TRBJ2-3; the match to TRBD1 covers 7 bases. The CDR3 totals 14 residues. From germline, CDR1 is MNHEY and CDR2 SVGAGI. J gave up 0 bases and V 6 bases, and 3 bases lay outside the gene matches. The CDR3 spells CASRGTASTDTQYF. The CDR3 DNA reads TGTGCCAGCAGAGGGACAGCTAGCACAGATACGCAGTATTTT.

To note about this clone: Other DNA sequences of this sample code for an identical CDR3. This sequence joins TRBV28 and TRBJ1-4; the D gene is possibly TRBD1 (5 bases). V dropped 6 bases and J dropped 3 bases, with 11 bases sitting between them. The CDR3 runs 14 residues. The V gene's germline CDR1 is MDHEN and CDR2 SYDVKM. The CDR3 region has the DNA TGTGCCAGCAGCTCAGGACAAGCTAATGAAAAACTGTTTTTT. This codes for CASSSGQANEKLFF.

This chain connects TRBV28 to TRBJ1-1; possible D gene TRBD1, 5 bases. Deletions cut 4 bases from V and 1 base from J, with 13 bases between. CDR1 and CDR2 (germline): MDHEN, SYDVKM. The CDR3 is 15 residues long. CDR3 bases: TGTGCCAGCAGTTCTGGCGGGGGAGGGAACACTGAAGCTTTCTTT. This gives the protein CASSSGGGGNTEAFF.

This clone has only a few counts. DNA of the CDR3: TGTGCCAGCAGCCCTCCTGGAGGGGAGAAAGAGACCCAGTACTTC. Translated, it gives CASSPPGGEKETQYF. This rearrangement joins TRBV7-2 to TRBJ2-5; D possibly corresponds to TRBD2 (6 bases). The CDR3 consists of 15 residues. Germline V CDR1 and CDR2: SGHTA, FQGNSA. V was trimmed by 5 bases and J by 3 bases, leaving 16 bases between them.

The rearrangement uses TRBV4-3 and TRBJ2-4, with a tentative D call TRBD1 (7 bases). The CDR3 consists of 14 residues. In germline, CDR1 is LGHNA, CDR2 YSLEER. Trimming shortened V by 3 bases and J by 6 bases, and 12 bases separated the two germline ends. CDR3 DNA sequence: TGCGCCAGCAGCCAGGGGACAGCGGGAAACATTCAGTACTTC. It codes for CASSQGTAGNIQYF.

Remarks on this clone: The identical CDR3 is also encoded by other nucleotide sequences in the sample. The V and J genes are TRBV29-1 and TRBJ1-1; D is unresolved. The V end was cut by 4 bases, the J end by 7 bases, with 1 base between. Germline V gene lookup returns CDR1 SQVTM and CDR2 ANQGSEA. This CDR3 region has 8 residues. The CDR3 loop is CSVGEAFF. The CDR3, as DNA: TGCAGCGTTGGTGAAGCTTTCTTT.

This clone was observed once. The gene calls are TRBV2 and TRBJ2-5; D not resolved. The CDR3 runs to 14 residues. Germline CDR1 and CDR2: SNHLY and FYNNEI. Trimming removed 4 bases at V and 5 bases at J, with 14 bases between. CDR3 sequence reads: CASSARRTKETQYF. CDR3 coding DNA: TGTGCCAGCAGTGCACGTCGTACCAAGGAGACCCAGTACTTC.

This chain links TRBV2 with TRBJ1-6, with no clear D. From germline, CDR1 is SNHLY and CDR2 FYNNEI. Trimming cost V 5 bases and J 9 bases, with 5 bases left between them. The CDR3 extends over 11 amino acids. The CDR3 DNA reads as TGTGCCAGCAGTATTGGTTCACCCCTCCACTTT. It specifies CASSIGSPLHF. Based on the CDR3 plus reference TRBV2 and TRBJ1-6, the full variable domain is EPEVTQTPSHQVTQMGQEVILRCVPISNHLYFYWYRQILGQKVEFLVSFYNNEISEKSEIFDDQFSVERPDGSNFTLKIRSTKLEDSAMYFCASSIGSPLHFGNGTRLTVT.

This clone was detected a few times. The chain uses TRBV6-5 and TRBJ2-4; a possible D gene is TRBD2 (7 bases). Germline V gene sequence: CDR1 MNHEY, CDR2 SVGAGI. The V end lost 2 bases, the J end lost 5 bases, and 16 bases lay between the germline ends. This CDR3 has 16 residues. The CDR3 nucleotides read TGTGCCAGCAGTTACGAAGGCCAGGGGAGGGAAAACATTCAGTACTTC. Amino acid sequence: CASSYEGQGRENIQYF.

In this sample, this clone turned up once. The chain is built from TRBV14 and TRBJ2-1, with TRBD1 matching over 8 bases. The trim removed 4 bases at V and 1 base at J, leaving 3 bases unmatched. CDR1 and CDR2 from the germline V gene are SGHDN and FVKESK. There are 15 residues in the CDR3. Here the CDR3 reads CASSPRTGSYNEQFF. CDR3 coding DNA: TGTGCCAGCAGCCCGAGGACAGGGTCCTACAATGAGCAGTTCTTC.

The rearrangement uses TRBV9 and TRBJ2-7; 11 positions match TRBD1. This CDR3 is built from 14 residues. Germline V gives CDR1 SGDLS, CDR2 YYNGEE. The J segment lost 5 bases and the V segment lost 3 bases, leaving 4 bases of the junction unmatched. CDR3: CASSEGGQGDEQYF. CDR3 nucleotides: TGTGCCAGCAGCGAAGGGGGACAGGGGGACGAGCAGTACTTC.

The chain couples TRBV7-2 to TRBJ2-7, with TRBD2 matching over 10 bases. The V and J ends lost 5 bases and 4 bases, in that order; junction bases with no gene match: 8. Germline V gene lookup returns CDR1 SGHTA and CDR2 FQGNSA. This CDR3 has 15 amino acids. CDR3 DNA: TGTGCCAGCAGCCGGCCGGGACTAGCGATGTACGAGCAGTACTTC. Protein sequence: CASSRPGLAMYEQYF.

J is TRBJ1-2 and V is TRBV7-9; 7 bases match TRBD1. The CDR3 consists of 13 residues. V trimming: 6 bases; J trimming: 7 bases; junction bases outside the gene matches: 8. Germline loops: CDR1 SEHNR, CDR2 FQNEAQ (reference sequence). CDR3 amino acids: CASRNQGESGYTF. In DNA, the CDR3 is TGTGCCAGCAGAAATCAGGGGGAGTCTGGCTACACCTTC.

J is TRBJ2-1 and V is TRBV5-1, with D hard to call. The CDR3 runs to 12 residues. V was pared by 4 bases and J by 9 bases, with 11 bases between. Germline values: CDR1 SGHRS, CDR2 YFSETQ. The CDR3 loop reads CASSRPPGEQFF. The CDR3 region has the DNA TGCGCCAGCAGCCGTCCCCCGGGTGAGCAGTTCTTC.

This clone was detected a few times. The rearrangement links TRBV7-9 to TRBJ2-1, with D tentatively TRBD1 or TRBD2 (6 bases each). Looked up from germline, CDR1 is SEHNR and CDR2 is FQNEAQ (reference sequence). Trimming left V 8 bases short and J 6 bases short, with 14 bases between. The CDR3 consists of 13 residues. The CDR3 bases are TGTGCCAGCGGCGCGGGACACTTCAATGAGCAGTTCTTC. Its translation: CASGAGHFNEQFF.

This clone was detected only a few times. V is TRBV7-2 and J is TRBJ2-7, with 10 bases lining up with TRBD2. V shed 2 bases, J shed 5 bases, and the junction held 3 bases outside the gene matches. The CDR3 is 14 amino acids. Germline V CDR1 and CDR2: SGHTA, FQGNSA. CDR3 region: CASSLSGTSDEQYF. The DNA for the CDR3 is TGTGCCAGCAGCTTAAGTGGGACTAGCGACGAGCAGTACTTC.

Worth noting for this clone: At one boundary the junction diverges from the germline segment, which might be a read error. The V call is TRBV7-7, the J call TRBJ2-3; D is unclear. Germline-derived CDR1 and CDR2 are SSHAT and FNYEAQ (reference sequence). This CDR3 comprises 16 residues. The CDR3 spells CASSSPDWYSTDTQYF. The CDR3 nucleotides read TGTGCTAGCAGCTCCCCTGACTGGTATAGCACAGATACGCAGTATTTT.